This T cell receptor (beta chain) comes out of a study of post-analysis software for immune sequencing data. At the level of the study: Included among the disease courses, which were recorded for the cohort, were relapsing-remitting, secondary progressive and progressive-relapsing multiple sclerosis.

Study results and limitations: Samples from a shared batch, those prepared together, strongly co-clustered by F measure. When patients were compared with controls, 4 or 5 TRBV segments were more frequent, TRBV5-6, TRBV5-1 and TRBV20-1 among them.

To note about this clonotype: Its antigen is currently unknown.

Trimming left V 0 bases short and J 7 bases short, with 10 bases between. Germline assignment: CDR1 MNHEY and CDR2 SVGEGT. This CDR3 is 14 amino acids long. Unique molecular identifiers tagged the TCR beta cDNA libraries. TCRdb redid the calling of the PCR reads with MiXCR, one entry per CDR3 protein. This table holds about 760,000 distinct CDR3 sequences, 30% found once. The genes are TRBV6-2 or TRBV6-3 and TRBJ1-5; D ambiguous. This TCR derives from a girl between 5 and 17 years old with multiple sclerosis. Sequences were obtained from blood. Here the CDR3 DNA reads TGTGCCAGCAGTTACTCCATCTTTTGGCAGCCCCAGCATTTT. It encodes CASSYSIFWQPQHF.